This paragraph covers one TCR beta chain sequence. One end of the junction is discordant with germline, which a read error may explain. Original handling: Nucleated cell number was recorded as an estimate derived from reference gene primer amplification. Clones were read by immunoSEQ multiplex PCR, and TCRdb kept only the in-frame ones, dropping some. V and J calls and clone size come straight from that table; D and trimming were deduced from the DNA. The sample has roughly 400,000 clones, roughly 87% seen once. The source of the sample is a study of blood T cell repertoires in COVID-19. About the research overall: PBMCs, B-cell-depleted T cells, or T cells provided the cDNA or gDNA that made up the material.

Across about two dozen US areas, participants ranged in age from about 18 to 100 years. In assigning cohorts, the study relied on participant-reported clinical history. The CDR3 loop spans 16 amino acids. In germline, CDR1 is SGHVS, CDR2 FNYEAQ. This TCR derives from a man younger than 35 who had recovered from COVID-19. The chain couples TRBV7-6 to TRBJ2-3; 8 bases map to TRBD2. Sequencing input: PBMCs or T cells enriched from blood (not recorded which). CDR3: CASSLGSGGATNTQYF. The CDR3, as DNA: TGTGCCAGCAGCTTAGGCTCCGGGGGGGCCACAAATACGCAGTATTTT.